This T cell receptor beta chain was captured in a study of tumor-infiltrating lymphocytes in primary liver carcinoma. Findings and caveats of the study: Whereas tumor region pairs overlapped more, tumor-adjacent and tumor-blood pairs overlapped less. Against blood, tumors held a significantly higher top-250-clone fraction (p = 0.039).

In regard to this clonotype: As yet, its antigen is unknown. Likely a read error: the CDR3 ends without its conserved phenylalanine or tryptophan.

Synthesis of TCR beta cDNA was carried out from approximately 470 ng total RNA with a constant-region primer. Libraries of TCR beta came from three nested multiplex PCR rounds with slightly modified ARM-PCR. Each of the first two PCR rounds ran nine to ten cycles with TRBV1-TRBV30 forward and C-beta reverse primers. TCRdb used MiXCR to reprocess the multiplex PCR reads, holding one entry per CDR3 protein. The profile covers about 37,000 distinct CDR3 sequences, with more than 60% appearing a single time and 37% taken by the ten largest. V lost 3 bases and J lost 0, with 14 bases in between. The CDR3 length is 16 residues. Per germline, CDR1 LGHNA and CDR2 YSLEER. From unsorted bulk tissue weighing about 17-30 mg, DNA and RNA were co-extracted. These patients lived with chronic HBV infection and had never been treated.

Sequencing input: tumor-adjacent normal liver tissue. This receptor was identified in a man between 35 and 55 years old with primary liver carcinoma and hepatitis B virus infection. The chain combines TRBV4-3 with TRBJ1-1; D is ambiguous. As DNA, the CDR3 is TGCGCCAGCAGCCAGGAGGCGGATATCATGAACACTGAAGCTTTCTCT. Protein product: CASSQEADIMNTEAFS.